Below, one T cell receptor (beta chain) is given with its context. The CDR3 is 11 amino acids. The V and J ends lost 4 bases and 3 bases respectively, with 3 bases between them. This sample is part of a study of blood T cell repertoires in COVID-19. At the level of the study: Samples of COVID-19 (acute and convalescent) were obtained from the United States, Italy and Spain. T cells, B-cell-depleted T cells, or PBMCs supplied cDNA or gDNA.

Source study methods: Estimates of nucleated cell counts were drawn from the amplification of reference gene primers. The data were produced by immunoSEQ multiplex PCR, yet TCRdb's version contains in-frame clones alone and is incomplete. That table supplies the V and J calls and clone size; D and trimming were determined from the DNA. The repertoire consists of under 45,000 clones, with roughly 78% occurring once and the leading ten covering about 30%. The receptor was isolated from a man between 60 and 75 years old with acute or convalescent COVID-19. The specimen sequenced was peripheral blood. This chain joins TRBV12-3 or TRBV12-4 and TRBJ2-5; D is unclear. The CDR3 nucleotides are TGTGCCAGCAGTTCCGAAGAGACCCAGTACTTC. Its translation is CASSSEETQYF.